This T cell receptor beta chain is from a study of blood T cell repertoires in COVID-19. Study-level information: From the United States, Italy and Spain came samples of acute and convalescent COVID-19. T cells, B-cell-depleted T cells, or PBMCs supplied cDNA or gDNA.

As originally analysed: From reference gene primer amplification, estimates of nucleated cell counts were derived. Using immunoSEQ multiplex PCR, the repertoire was profiled, and TCRdb retains in-frame clones only, with some absent. D and trimming come from the DNA, and the V and J calls and clone size come from that table. The table records about 340,000 clones, about 86% of them present only once. The sample comprised peripheral blood. This clonotype was obtained from a man aged 30 to 39 with active or convalescent COVID-19.

Written as DNA, the CDR3 is TGTGCCACCAGTGATGTGACAATCAATCAGCCCCAGCATTTT. Translation: CATSDVTINQPQHF. The genes are TRBV24-1 and TRBJ1-5; no definite D call. CDR3 size: 14 residues. Germline assignment: CDR1 KGHDR and CDR2 SFDVKD. Trimming shortened V by 3 bases and J by 3 bases, and 8 bases separated the two germline ends.